This T cell receptor (beta chain) stems from a study of CD8 T cells in Susac syndrome (dated by TCRdb to about 2019). Notes on the research overall: Of the Susac syndrome patients who were sequenced, more than five had clinically active disease and 8 or 9 were in clinical remission. CD8+ T cell repertoire clonality was compared between over 9 healthy donors, about 14 Susac syndrome patients and 15 multiple sclerosis patients. The study used repertoire sequencing to test whether antigen drove CD8+ T cell activation and differentiation in Susac syndrome. Susac syndrome patients were therapy-naive, on corticosteroids (some also receiving IVIg), or on IVIg alone at blood withdrawal. What the study reported, not specific to this receptor: Sixteen Susac-specific public clones were identified in the total CD8+ repertoire, and roughly five Susac-specific public clones were identified in the CD8+ TEMRA repertoire. The TCR sequencing and HLA analysis was acknowledged to have included a relatively small number of individuals. Clonal expansion was observed in Susac syndrome CD8+ repertoires, with the highest expansion in CD8+ TEMRA cells and greater expansion in clinically active than in remitting patients.

RNA was extracted using the RNeasy kit, and about 0.5 to 1 ug of the RNA was reverse transcribed with random hexamers. TCR beta CDR3 regions were amplified with the immunoSEQ multiplex PCR assay covering 54 Vbeta and 13 Jbeta segments. PCR amplification bias was corrected using a synthetic template baseline for primer optimization and computational correction. As for how the authors treated the data: Reads were assigned to V, D and J genes according to IMGT and analyzed in immunoSEQ Analyzer, with only productive sequences retained. Clonality was computed as one minus Shannon entropy normalized by log2 of the number of productive unique sequences. For each patient and control, public and private clones were evaluated among the 100 most prevalent clones. Susac-specific clones were defined as absent from healthy and MS cohorts, 850 to 1,300 published viral clones and other ImmuneACCESS disease sequences. Starting from the raw public reads, TCRdb applied fastp trimming at Q25, assembled clones with MiXCR and retained in-frame beta chains. CDR3 protein duplicates are merged, each entry listing the most common genes and DNA. The V and J calls, along with clone size, are taken from TCRdb and not from the paper's own processing. The sample data list around 100,000 distinct CDR3 sequences, and about 96% of these were observed just once. The top ten constitute approximately 0.3% of the sample.

With respect to this clonotype: What antigen it recognizes has not been identified. Base-call qualities are not available, and no considerably larger clone is one nucleotide away.

V ends up 5 bases short and J 0 bases short, with an unmatched junction base count of 16. The CDR3 contains 19 residues, cysteine and phenylalanine counted. The read is trimmed to its CDR3 DNA, 57 bases read in frame from base 1. In the germline V gene (reference sequence), CDR1 corresponds to PRHDT and CDR2 to FYEKMQ. Peripheral blood CD8+ and CD4+ T cells from healthy donors, Susac syndrome patients and multiple sclerosis patients were profiled by high-throughput TCR beta sequencing. The Susac syndrome patients fulfilled recently defined diagnostic criteria for either definite or probable disease. Bulk CD8+ and CD4+ T cells were purified by magnetic negative isolation, whereas CD8+ TEMRA cells were enriched by FACS. Blood was collected in EDTA tubes and processed within 24 hours, with PBMCs isolated through density gradient centrifugation. PBMCs destined for TCR sequencing were cryopreserved in liquid nitrogen and later thawed in a 37 °C water bath. A purity of at least 90% was achieved for sorted or isolated CD4+, CD8+ and CD8+ TEMRA cells.

Recombination linked TRBV13 to TRBJ2-3, with TRBD2 identical over 8 junction bases. The receptor was derived from a human donor with Susac syndrome. The sequenced sample consisted of CD8+ T cells from PBMCs. The base sequence is TGTGCCAGCAGCCAAGGCGGGGGGTGGGTTACACCTAGCACAGATACGCAGTATTTT. Translated, this gives CASSQGGGWVTPSTDTQYF. The full variable domain, completed from the reference TRBV13 and TRBJ2-3 proteins outside the CDR3, reads AAGVIQSPRHLIKEKRETATLKCYPIPRHDTVYWYQQGPGQDPQFLISFYEKMQSDKGSIPDRFSAQQFSDYHSELNMSSLELGDSALYFCASSQGGGWVTPSTDTQYFGPGTRLTVL.